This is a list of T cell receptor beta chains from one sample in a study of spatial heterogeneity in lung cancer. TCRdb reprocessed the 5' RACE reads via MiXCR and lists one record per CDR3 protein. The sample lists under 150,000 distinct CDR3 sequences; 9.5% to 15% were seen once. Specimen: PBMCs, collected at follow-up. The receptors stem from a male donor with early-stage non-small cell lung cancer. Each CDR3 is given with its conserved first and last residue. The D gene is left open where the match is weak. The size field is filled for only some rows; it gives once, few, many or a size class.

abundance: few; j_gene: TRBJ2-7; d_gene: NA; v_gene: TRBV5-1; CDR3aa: CASSPEADSSYEQYF; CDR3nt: TGCGCCAGCAGCCCTGAGGCAGATAGTTCCTACGAGCAGTACTTC
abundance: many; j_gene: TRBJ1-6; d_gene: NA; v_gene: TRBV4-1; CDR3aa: CASSSVGSPLHF; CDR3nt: TGCGCCAGCAGCTCGGTGGGGTCACCCCTCCACTTT
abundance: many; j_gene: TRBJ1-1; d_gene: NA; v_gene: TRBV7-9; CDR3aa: CASSFEGLEAFF; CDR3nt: TGTGCCAGCAGCTTTGAGGGTCTTGAAGCTTTCTTT
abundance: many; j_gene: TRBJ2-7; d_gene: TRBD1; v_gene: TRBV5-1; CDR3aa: CASSLDRASNEQYF; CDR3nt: TGCGCCAGCAGCCTGGACAGGGCGTCTAACGAGCAGTACTTC
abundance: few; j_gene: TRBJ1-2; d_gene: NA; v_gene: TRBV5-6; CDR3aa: CASSLVESAANYGYTF; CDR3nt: TGTGCCAGCAGCTTGGTTGAGTCAGCAGCTAACTATGGCTACACCTTC
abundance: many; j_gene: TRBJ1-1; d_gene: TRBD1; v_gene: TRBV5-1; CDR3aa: CASSSGQGETEAFF; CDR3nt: TGCGCCAGCAGCTCAGGACAGGGAGAAACTGAAGCTTTCTTT
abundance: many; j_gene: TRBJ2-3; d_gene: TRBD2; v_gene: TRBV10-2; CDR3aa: CASVMAGLAGRDTQYF; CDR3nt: TGCGCCAGCGTAATGGCCGGACTAGCGGGGAGGGATACGCAGTATTTT
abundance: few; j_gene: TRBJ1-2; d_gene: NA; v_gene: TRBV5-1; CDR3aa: CASSLGQVVSYGYTF; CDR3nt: TGCGCCAGCAGCTTGGGACAGGTTGTAAGCTATGGCTACACCTTC
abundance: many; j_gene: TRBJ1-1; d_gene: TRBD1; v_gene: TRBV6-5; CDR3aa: CASTNRGRDTEAFF; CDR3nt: TGTGCCAGCACAAACAGGGGGCGAGACACTGAAGCTTTCTTT
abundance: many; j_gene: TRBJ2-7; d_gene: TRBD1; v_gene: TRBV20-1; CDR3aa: CSARLPGTGGIYEQYF; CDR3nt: TGCAGTGCTAGGCTACCCGGGACAGGGGGTATCTACGAGCAGTACTTC
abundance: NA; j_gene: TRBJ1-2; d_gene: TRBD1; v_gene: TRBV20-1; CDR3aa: CSARDRRGQNYGYTF; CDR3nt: TGCAGTGCTAGAGATCGCAGGGGGCAGAACTATGGCTACACCTTC
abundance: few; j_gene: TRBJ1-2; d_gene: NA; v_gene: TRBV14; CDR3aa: CASSQRQGGYGYTF; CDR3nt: TGTGCCAGCAGTCAAAGACAAGGGGGGTATGGCTACACCTTC
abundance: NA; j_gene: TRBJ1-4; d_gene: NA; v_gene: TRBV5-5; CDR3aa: CASSRVGIGLNEKLFF; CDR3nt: TGTGCCAGCAGCAGGGTGGGGATCGGCCTCAATGAAAAACTGTTTTTT
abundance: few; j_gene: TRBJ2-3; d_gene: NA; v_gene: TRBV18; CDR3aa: CASSPLPGTSTDTQYF; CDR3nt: TGTGCCAGCTCACCATTGCCAGGGACCTCCACAGATACGCAGTATTTT
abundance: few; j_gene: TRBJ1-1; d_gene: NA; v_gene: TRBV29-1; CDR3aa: CSATDSVEAFF; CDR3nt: TGCAGCGCCACGGACAGCGTTGAAGCTTTCTTT
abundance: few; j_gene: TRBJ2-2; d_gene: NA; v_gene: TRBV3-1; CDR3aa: CASQPFPNTGELFF; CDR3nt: TGTGCCAGTCAACCCTTTCCGAACACCGGGGAGCTGTTTTTT
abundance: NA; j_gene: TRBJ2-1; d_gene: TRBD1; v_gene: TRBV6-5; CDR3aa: CASSLGQGYNEQFF; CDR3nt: TGTGCCAGCAGCCTGGGACAGGGATACAATGAGCAGTTCTTC
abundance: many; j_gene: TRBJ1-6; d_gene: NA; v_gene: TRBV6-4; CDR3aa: CASTTEGSSYNSPLHF; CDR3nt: TGTGCCAGCACTACAGAGGGGAGCTCCTATAATTCACCCCTCCACTTT
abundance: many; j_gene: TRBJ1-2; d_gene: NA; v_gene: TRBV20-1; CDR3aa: CSARERENYGYTF; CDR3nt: TGCAGTGCTAGAGAAAGGGAAAACTATGGCTACACCTTC
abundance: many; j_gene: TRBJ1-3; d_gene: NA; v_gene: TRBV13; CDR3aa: CASSIQTNTIYF; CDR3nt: TGTGCCAGCAGCATCCAGACGAACACCATATATTTT
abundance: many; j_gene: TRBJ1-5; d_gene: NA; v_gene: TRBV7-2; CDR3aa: CASSSTDSEIGPQHF; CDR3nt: TGTGCCAGCAGCTCGACGGACAGTGAGATTGGGCCCCAGCATTTT
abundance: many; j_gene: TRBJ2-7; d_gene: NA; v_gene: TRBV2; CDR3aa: CASSEARASFPGQYF; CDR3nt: TGTGCCAGCAGTGAAGCGCGCGCGTCCTTCCCCGGGCAGTACTTC
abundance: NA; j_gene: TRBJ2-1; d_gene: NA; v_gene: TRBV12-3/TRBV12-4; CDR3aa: CASTSGSLIRNEQFF; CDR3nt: TGTGCCAGCACCTCCGGGTCATTGATAAGGAATGAGCAGTTCTTC
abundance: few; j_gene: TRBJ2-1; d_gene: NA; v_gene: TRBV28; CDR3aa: CASSLGDEQFF; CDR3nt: TGTGCCAGCAGTTTAGGGGATGAGCAGTTCTTC
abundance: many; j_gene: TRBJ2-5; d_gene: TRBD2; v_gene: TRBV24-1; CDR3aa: CATSDLSPSGDATQYF; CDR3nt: TGTGCCACCAGTGATTTGAGTCCTAGCGGGGACGCGACCCAGTACTTC
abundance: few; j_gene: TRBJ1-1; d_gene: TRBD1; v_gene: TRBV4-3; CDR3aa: CASSPTGGSLNTEAFF; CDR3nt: TGCGCCAGCAGCCCTACAGGGGGCTCCTTGAACACTGAAGCTTTCTTT
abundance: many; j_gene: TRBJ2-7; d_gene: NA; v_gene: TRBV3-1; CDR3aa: CASSGPFGYEQYF; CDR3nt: TGTGCCAGCAGTGGACCGTTCGGGTACGAGCAGTACTTC
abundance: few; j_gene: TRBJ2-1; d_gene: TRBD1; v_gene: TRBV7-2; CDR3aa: CASSLDLRRGQGNNEQFF; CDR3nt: TGTGCCAGCAGCTTAGACCTGCGTCGGGGACAGGGTAACAATGAGCAGTTCTTC
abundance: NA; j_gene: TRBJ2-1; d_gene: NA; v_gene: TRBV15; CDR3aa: CATSRVGQIYNEQFF; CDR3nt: TGTGCCACCAGCAGAGTGGGGCAGATATACAATGAGCAGTTCTTC
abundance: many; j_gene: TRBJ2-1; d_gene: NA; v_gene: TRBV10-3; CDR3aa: CAISERGNDEQFF; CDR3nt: TGTGCCATCAGTGAGAGGGGTAACGATGAGCAGTTCTTC
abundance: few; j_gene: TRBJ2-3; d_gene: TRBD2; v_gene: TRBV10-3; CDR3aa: CAISDWTSGSTDTQYF; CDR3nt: TGTGCCATCAGTGATTGGACTAGCGGTAGCACAGATACGCAGTATTTT
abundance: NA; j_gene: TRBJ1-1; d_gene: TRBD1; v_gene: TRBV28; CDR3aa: CASSPQGYTEAFF; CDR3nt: TGTGCCAGCAGCCCACAGGGGTACACTGAAGCTTTCTTT
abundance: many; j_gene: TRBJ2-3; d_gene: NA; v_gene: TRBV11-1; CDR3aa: CASSRDSRTSTDTQYF; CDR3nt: TGTGCCAGCAGCAGAGACAGTCGTACTAGCACAGATACGCAGTATTTT
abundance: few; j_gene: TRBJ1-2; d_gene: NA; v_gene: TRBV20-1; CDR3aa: CSAVTDSYPYGYTF; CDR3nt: TGCAGTGCTGTAACCGACAGCTATCCATATGGCTACACCTTC
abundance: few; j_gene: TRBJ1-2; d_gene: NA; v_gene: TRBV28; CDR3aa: CASSPPIRGPYGYTF; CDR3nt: TGTGCCAGCAGCCCTCCCATTCGGGGACCCTATGGCTACACCTTC
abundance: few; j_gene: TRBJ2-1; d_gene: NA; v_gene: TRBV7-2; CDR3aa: CASSLQLVSNEQFF; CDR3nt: TGTGCCAGCAGCTTACAACTAGTGAGCAATGAGCAGTTCTTC
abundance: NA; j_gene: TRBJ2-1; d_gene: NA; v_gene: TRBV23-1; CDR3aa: CASSQQQPSNEQFF; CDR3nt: TGCGCCAGCAGTCAACAACAACCGTCCAATGAGCAGTTCTTC
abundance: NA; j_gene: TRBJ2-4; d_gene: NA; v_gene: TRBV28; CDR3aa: CASSEQSIAKNIQYF; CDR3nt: TGTGCCAGCAGCGAACAGTCCATAGCCAAAAACATTCAGTACTTC
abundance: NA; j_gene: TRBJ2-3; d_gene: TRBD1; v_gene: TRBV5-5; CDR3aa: CASSGTVQADTQYF; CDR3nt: TGTGCCAGCAGCGGGACAGTGCAAGCAGATACGCAGTATTTT
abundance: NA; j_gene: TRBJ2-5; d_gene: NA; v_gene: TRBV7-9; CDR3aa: CASSLVGGEETQYF; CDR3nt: TGTGCCAGCAGCTTAGTAGGGGGGGAAGAGACCCAGTACTTC
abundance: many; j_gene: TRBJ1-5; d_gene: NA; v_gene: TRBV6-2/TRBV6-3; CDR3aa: CASRPGRINQPQHF; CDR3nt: TGTGCCAGCAGACCGGGACGGATCAATCAGCCCCAGCATTTT
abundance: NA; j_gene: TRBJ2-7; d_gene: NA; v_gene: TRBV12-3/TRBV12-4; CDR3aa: CASSLLQGGEQYF; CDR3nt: TGTGCCAGCAGTTTGCTCCAGGGCGGCGAGCAGTACTTC
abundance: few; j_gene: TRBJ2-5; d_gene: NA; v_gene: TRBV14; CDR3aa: CASSQGRVATQYF; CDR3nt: TGTGCCAGCAGCCAAGGCAGGGTGGCGACCCAGTACTTC
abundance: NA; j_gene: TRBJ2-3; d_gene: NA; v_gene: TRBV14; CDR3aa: CASSPGGGDTQYF; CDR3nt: TGTGCCAGCAGCCCGGGGGGCGGAGATACGCAGTATTTT
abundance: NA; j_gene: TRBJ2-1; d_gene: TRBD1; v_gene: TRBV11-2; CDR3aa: CASSTGTGQFF; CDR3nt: TGTGCCAGCAGCACTGGGACAGGTCAGTTCTTC
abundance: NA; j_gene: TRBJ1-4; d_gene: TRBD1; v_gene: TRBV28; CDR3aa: CASSYGQGATNEKLFF; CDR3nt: TGTGCCAGCAGTTATGGACAGGGCGCGACTAATGAAAAACTGTTTTTT
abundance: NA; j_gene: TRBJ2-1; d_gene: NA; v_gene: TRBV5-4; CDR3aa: CASSLGQGLKNNEQFF; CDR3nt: TGTGCCAGCAGCTTGGGGCAGGGACTTAAGAACAATGAGCAGTTCTTC
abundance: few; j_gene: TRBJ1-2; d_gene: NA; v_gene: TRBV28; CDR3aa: CASSLNRNYGYTF; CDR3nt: TGTGCCAGCAGTTTAAACAGGAACTATGGCTACACCTTC
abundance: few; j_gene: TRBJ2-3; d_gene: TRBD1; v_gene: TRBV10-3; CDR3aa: CAISEPTGSDTQYF; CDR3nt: TGTGCCATCAGTGAACCGACAGGGAGCGATACGCAGTATTTT
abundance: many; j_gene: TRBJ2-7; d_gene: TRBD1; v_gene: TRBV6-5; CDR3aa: CASSDRDSSYEQYF; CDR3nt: TGTGCCAGCAGTGACCGGGACAGCTCCTACGAGCAGTACTTC
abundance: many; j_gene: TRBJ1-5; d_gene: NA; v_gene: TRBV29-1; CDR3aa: CSVEEQTNQPQHF; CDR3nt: TGCAGCGTTGAGGAACAAACCAATCAGCCCCAGCATTTT
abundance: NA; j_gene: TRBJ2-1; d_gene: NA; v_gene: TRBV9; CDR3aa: CASSVDTWWGDEQFF; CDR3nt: TGTGCCAGCAGCGTAGATACCTGGTGGGGGGATGAGCAGTTCTTC
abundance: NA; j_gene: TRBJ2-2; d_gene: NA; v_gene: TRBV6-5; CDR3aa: CASSYDPPGTNTGELFF; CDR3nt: TGTGCCAGCAGTTACGACCCACCCGGGACCAACACCGGGGAGCTGTTTTTT